This T cell receptor beta chain was obtained from a study of beta chain features in type 1 diabetes. For the study at large: Age, gender and cell yields were similar between patients and healthy donors.

Study results and limitations: Any HLA effect on TCRB rearrangement was left unresolved by small sub-analyses. There were fewer insertions and more deletions at the VDJ junctions of type 1 diabetes patients. Across all four CD4+ subsets, people with type 1 diabetes showed modestly shorter TCRB CDR3s.

The sequenced template was cDNA made from the entire isolated RNA. Only in-frame clones appear in the TCRdb table, and some are missing; sequencing was by immunoSEQ multiplex PCR. The sample records about 650,000 clones, over 10% being singletons. Heparinised blood was drawn once per donor, averaging around 120 mL. The CDR3 consists of 15 residues. Germline assignment: CDR1 SEHNR and CDR2 FQNEAQ (reference sequence). Trimming took 1 base from V and 2 from J, leaving 9 bases between them. This clone has just a few counts. The antigen is unknown. Sequencing used naive CD4+ T cells from blood. This chain uses TRBV7-9 with TRBJ1-5; no definite D call. This receptor was identified in a man aged 25 to 40 with type 1 diabetes. In DNA, the CDR3 is TGTGCCAGCAGCTTAGAAGCAGGAGGCAATCAGCCCCAGCATTTT. It encodes CASSLEAGGNQPQHF.